This T cell receptor beta chain came from a study of CD8+ T cells in alopecia areata. Study-wide results and limits: Throughout tofacitinib, many expanded lesional clones continued to persist in scalp and blood. Mice gave a clearer picture of TCR sharing than patients did, possibly for HLA-related reasons. Especially in alopecia totalis/universalis, lesional scalp showed greater clonality than normal scalp did.

Isolated RNA was reverse transcribed into cDNA used as the sequencing template. Libraries were prepared by immunoSEQ multiplex PCR; TCRdb keeps only in-frame clonotypes and omits some of them. The table shows 150,000 to 200,000 clones, with roughly 70% occurring only once. Germline-derived CDR1 and CDR2 are SGHTA and FQGTGA. The CDR3 extends over 15 amino acids. V shed 5 bases, J shed 2 bases, and the junction held 7 bases outside the gene matches. As to this clone: As yet, its antigen is unknown.

The treatment: oral pan-JAK inhibitor, 5-10 mg twice daily. From alopecia areata patients, lesional scalp punch biopsies and peripheral blood were collected. This chain uses TRBV7-3 with TRBJ1-2; the match to TRBD1 covers 8 bases. The input for sequencing was CD4+ T cells sorted from blood, taken between weeks 49 and 50, from a patient treated with tofacitinib. The receptor was derived from a human donor with alopecia areata. The CDR3 DNA is TGTGCCAGCAGCCCGAAGGGGGACAGGAACTATGGCTACACCTTC. This encodes CASSPKGDRNYGYTF.